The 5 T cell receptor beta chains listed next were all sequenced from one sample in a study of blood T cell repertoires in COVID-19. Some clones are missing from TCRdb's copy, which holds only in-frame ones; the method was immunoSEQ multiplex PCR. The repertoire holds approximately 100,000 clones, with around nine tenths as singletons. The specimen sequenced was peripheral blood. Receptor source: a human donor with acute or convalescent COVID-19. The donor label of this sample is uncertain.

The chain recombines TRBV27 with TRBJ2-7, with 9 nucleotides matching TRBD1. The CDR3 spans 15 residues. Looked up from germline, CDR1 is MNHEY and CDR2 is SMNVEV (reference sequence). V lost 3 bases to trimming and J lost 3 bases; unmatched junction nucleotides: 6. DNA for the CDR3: TGTGCCAGCAGTTTCCGGGGACAGGGACTCTACGAGCAGTACTTC. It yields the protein CASSFRGQGLYEQYF.

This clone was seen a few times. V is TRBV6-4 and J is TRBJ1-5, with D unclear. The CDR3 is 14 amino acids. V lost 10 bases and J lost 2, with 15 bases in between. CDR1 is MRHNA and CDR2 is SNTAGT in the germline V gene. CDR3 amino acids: CAIRLGGRNQPQHF. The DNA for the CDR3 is TGTGCCATCCGTTTAGGCGGGCGCAATCAGCCCCAGCATTTT.

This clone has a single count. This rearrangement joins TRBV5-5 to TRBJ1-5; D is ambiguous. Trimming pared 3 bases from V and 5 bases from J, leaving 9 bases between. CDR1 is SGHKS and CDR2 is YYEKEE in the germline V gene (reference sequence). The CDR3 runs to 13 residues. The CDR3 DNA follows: TGTGCCAGCAGCTCCGTAGTGGATCAGCCCCAGCATTTT. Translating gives CASSSVVDQPQHF.

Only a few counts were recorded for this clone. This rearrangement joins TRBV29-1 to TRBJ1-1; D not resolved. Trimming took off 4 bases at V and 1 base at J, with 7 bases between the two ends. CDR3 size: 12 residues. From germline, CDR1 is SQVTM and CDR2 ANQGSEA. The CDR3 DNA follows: TGCAGCGTTGGCCACGGGAACACTGAAGCTTTCTTT. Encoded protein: CSVGHGNTEAFF. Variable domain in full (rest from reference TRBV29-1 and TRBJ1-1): SAVISQKPSRDICQRGTSLTIQCQVDSQVTMMFWYRQQPGQSLTLIATANQGSEATYESGFVIDKFPISRPNLTFSTLTVSNMSPEDSSIYLCSVGHGNTEAFFGQGTRLTVV.

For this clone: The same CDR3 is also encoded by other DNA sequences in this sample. The chain's CDR3 is CSALTGYEQYF. CDR3 in DNA: TGCAGTGCCCTGACAGGATACGAGCAGTACTTC. The chain carries TRBV20-1 and TRBJ2-7, with D perhaps TRBD1 (6 bases). The V gene's germline CDR1 is DFQATT and CDR2 SNEGSKA (reference sequence). The CDR3 is made up of 11 amino acids. The V end was cut by 6 bases, the J end by 4 bases, with 10 bases between.